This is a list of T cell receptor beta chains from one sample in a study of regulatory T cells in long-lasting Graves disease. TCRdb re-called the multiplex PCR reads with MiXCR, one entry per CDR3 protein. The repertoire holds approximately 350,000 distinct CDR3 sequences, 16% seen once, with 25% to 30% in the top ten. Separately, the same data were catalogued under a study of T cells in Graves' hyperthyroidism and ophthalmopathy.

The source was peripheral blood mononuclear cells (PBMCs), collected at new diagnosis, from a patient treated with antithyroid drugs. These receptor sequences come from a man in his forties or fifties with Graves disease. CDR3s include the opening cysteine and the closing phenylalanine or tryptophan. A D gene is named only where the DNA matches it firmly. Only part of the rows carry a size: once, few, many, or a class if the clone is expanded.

CAWSPPGQGRTSTYGYTF TGTGCCTGGAGTCCCCCCGGGCAGGGGAGGACTTCTACCTATGGCTACACCTTC - TRBV30 many TRBJ1-2
CSAWNSENYGYTF TGCAGTGCCTGGAACAGCGAGAACTATGGCTACACCTTC - TRBV20-1 - TRBJ1-2
CASKIRGARVTEAFF TGTGCCAGCAAAATTCGGGGGGCGAGGGTCACTGAAGCTTTCTTT - TRBV6-1 many TRBJ1-1
CASSLGRFGTYEQYF TGTGCCAGCAGCTTAGGCAGGTTTGGAACCTACGAGCAGTACTTC - TRBV11-1 many TRBJ2-7
CASSFGTGYNEQYF TGTGCCAGCAGTTTCGGGACAGGGTATAACGAGCAGTACTTC TRBD1 TRBV27 many TRBJ2-7
CASNPGGSSYEQYF TGTGCCAGCAACCCGGGCGGGTCTTCCTACGAGCAGTACTTC - TRBV7-2 few TRBJ2-7
CSARWGTGTYEQYF TGCAGTGCTAGATGGGGGACAGGGACCTACGAGCAGTACTTC TRBD1 TRBV20-1 few TRBJ2-7
CASSQEPGYGYTF TGCGCCAGCAGCCAAGAGCCCGGCTATGGCTACACCTTC - TRBV4-1 - TRBJ1-2
CASSRTGEAEAFF TGTGCCAGCAGCCGGACAGGGGAGGCTGAAGCTTTCTTT TRBD1 TRBV9 many TRBJ1-1
CASSARQGGGQETQYF TGTGCCAGCAGCGCACGACAGGGTGGAGGGCAAGAGACCCAGTACTTC - TRBV9 many TRBJ2-5
CASSQSRLVGGLGSKNIQYF TGTGCCAGCAGCCAGTCCCGACTAGTGGGGGGGCTTGGCTCCAAAAACATTCAGTACTTC - TRBV4-2 once TRBJ2-4
CASSLERGYSYEQYF TGTGCCAGCAGCTTGGAGAGGGGGTACTCCTACGAGCAGTACTTC - TRBV5-1 many TRBJ2-7
CSASLLPGGLF TGCAGTGCTAGCCTTCTACCCGGGGGCCTCTTC - TRBV20-1 - TRBJ2-1
CASSGTGGATGANVLTF TGCGCCAGCAGCGGGACAGGGGGCGCCACTGGGGCCAACGTCCTGACTTTC TRBD1 TRBV5-1 many TRBJ2-6
CASSPAPGQNNSPLHF TGTGCCAGCAGCCCAGCCCCGGGACAGAATAATTCACCCCTCCACTTT TRBD1 TRBV3-1 many TRBJ1-6
CASSDRANGYTF TGTGCCAGCAGCGACAGGGCTAATGGCTACACCTTC - TRBV9 many TRBJ1-2
CASSSPAGGPGDTQYF TGCGCCAGCAGCTCGCCCGCGGGGGGGCCTGGGGATACGCAGTATTTT TRBD2 TRBV5-1 few TRBJ2-3
CASSLTGTGGFYNEQFF TGTGCCAGCAGCTTAACGGGCACAGGGGGCTTCTACAATGAGCAGTTCTTC TRBD1 TRBV7-3 - TRBJ2-1
CASSRDRGQGYTF TGTGCCAGCAGCCGGGACAGGGGGCAAGGCTACACCTTC TRBD1 TRBV2 many TRBJ1-2
CASSFSDYEQYF TGTGCCAGCAGCTTTAGTGACTACGAGCAGTACTTC - TRBV2 many TRBJ2-7
CASSPERTGSSYEQYF TGTGCCAGCAGTCCCGAACGGACAGGGAGCTCCTACGAGCAGTACTTC TRBD1 TRBV12-3/TRBV12-4 many TRBJ2-7
CASGPQPVAGANILTF TGTGCCAGTGGCCCCCAACCGGTGGCTGGGGCCAACATCCTGACTTTC - TRBV19 - TRBJ2-6
CATQRETGGIGGELFF TGTGCCACTCAAAGAGAAACGGGGGGGATCGGCGGGGAGCTGTTTTTT TRBD2 TRBV12-3/TRBV12-4 - TRBJ2-2
CASTPDRVYHEQYF TGTGCCAGCACCCCCGACAGAGTTTACCACGAGCAGTACTTC - TRBV5-6 many TRBJ2-7
CSATGTSGGSSYNEQFF TGCAGTGCTACGGGGACTAGCGGGGGGAGCTCCTACAATGAGCAGTTCTTC TRBD2 TRBV20-1 - TRBJ2-1
CASRGQGTYSNQPQHF TGTGCCAGCCGAGGACAGGGTACCTATAGCAATCAGCCCCAGCATTTT TRBD1 TRBV2 - TRBJ1-5
CASSLSRTPGQPQHF TGTGCCAGCAGCTTGTCGCGGACTCCAGGTCAGCCCCAGCATTTT - TRBV5-8 - TRBJ1-5
CASRLGTGANSPLHF TGTGCCAGCAGGCTCGGGACAGGGGCGAATTCACCCCTCCACTTT TRBD1 TRBV27 many TRBJ1-6
CASSVGRVANTGELFF TGTGCCAGCAGTGTCGGCCGGGTAGCGAACACCGGGGAGCTGTTTTTT - TRBV2 once TRBJ2-2